The clone carrying this T cell receptor beta chain has only a few counts. Its specificity is unknown. Germline V gives CDR1 LGHDT, CDR2 YNNKEL (reference sequence). V lost 4 bases and J 5 bases, leaving 15 bases between the germline ends. The CDR3 consists of 14 residues. Unique molecular identifiers tagged the TCR beta cDNA libraries. Input of about 0.95 to 11 million T cells yielded a few hundred thousand cDNA molecules. MiXCR, run by TCRdb on the PCR reads, gives a single entry per CDR3 protein. The data hold more than 450,000 distinct CDR3 sequences, with around a third observed a single time. The source of the sample is a study of post-analysis software for immune sequencing data. Study-wide results and limits: Normalized Chao1 diversity was significantly lower in multiple sclerosis patients than in controls. TRBV segments more frequent in patients than in controls numbered several and included TRBV5-6, TRBV5-1 and TRBV20-1.

The sequence was obtained from a girl under 18 with multiple sclerosis. The rearrangement links TRBV3-1 to TRBJ2-7; D might be TRBD1 (6 bases). Sequencing was performed on blood. The CDR3 DNA follows: TGTGCCAGCAGCCCCTTTACAGGGTACCACGAGCAGTACTTC. Amino acid sequence: CASSPFTGYHEQYF.